This entry lists 11 T cell receptor beta chains sequenced from one sample in a study of graft-versus-host responses after intestinal transplantation (dated by TCRdb to the early 2020s). The sample's time point label, decoded: cells obtained before transplantation from donor or recipient. Libraries were made using the immunoSEQ multiplex PCR assay. Not all clones reach the TCRdb copy of this immuneACCESS table, which keeps in-frame sequences only. Checked studies attribute under half of the gap to unresolved V genes and leave the rest unexplained. For this sample there are around 64,000 clones; 94% appear just once. The biggest ten clones account for around 0.4% of the sample. Their antigens remain unidentified. This sample comprised unstimulated CD4+ T cells sorted from spleen or lymph node cells, obtained before transplant. The receptors stem from a human donor who was the organ donor for an intestinal transplant.

A remark on this clone: An end of the junction does not agree with germline; a read error may underlie this. The chain couples TRBV7-7 to TRBJ2-7, with 8 bases fitting TRBD1. CDR1 and CDR2 (germline): SSHAT, FNYEAQ (reference sequence). This CDR3 region has 17 residues. CDR3 loop: CASSLSLGQGPSYEQYF. In DNA form, the CDR3 reads TGTGCTAGCAGCTTGTCACTAGGACAGGGCCCTTCCTACGAGCAGTACTTC.

The genes are TRBV6-1 and TRBJ2-2; D unresolved. The V gene lost 4 bases and the J gene lost 7 bases, with 13 bases spanning the gap. The CDR3 is made up of 14 amino acids. CDR1 is MNHNS and CDR2 is SASEGT in the germline V gene. This CDR3 is CASSVQFVSGELFF. The CDR3 bases are TGTGCCAGCAGTGTTCAGTTTGTTAGCGGGGAGCTGTTTTTT.

V usage is TRBV4-3 and J usage is TRBJ1-4, with 8 bases matching TRBD1. The ends lost 0 bases at V and 8 bases at J; junction bases unmatched: 8. CDR3 size: 16 residues. Germline V lookup: CDR1 LGHNA, CDR2 YSLEER. The CDR3 bases are TGCGCCAGCAGCCAAGATCTCGGACAGGGTAGAGAAAAACTGTTTTTT. This gives the protein CASSQDLGQGREKLFF.

The J gene is TRBJ2-2, the V gene TRBV6-1; D might be TRBD1 or TRBD2, each matching 5 bases. Per germline, CDR1 MNHNS and CDR2 SASEGT. The V and J ends lost 4 bases and 4 bases respectively, with 13 bases between them. CDR3 length: 15 residues. CDR3 in amino acids: CASSGGSRRTGELFF. In DNA form, the CDR3 reads TGTGCCAGCAGTGGGGGGTCGCGGCGCACCGGGGAGCTGTTTTTT.

CDR3 sequence reads: CASTNHGLETDTQYF. The CDR3 DNA follows: TGTGCCAGCACTAATCATGGACTAGAAACAGATACGCAGTATTTT. This chain connects TRBV2 to TRBJ2-3; 7 nucleotides align to TRBD2. Germline CDR1 is SNHLY and CDR2 is FYNNEI. The CDR3 sequence is 15 residues long. Trimming removed 7 bases from V and 3 bases from J; junction bases left unmatched: 10.

To note about this clone: Other DNA sequences in the sample encode the same CDR3. The chain uses TRBV7-9 and TRBJ1-5; D gene ambiguous. The CDR3 has 13 residues. Germline CDR1 is SEHNR and CDR2 is FQNEAQ (reference sequence). V gave up 1 base and J gave up 3 bases, with 4 bases separating them. This chain's CDR3 is CASSLGPNQPQHF. CDR3 nucleotide sequence: TGTGCCAGCAGCTTAGGACCCAATCAGCCCCAGCATTTT.

This rearrangement joins TRBV7-2 to TRBJ1-2; 7 nucleotides align to TRBD1. Unmatched junction bases numbered 3, after V lost 1 base and J lost 4 bases. The CDR3 loop spans 14 amino acids. The germline V gene has CDR1 SGHTA and CDR2 FQGNSA. In nucleotides, the CDR3 is TGTGCCAGCAGCTTAGAGGGGACAGTCTATGGCTACACCTTC. This encodes CASSLEGTVYGYTF.

This clone was recorded once. The chain recombines TRBV20-1 with TRBJ2-5; D gene ambiguous. Per the germline V gene, CDR1 is DFQATT and CDR2 is SNEGSKA (reference sequence). The CDR3 is made up of 11 amino acids. V lost 2 bases, J lost 3 bases, and 4 bases lay in between. The CDR3, as DNA: TGCAGTGCTAGAAAAGAAGAGACCCAGTACTTC. It specifies CSARKEETQYF.

This clone was detected once. CDR3 DNA sequence: TGTGCTAGTGGTATAGACAAGGAAAAAACTGAAGCTTTCTTT. Its protein is CASGIDKEKTEAFF. V usage is TRBV12-5 and J usage is TRBJ1-1; D not certain. Per the germline V gene, CDR1 is LGHNT and CDR2 is FRNRAP. The CDR3 totals 14 residues. The ends were cut back, 5 bases at V and 5 bases at J, with 15 bases in the middle. Full variable domain (missing parts from reference TRBV12-5 and TRBJ1-1): DARVTQTPRHKVTEMGQEVTMRCQPILGHNTVFWYRQTMMQGLELLAYFRNRAPLDDSGMPKDRFSAEMPDATLATLKIQPSEPRDSAVYFCASGIDKEKTEAFFGQGTRLTVV.

The chain recombines TRBV7-3 with TRBJ2-3; the D is unclear. The CDR3 totals 16 residues. Trimming left V 4 bases short and J 1 base short, with 15 bases between. Germline CDR1 and CDR2: SGHTA and FQGTGA. The CDR3 region is CASSSRRFRRTDTQYF. CDR3 bases: TGTGCCAGCAGCTCCCGCAGATTTCGACGCACAGATACGCAGTATTTT.

The chain recombines TRBV10-3 with TRBJ1-3; TRBD1 is a possible D gene (5 bases). This CDR3 contains 13 residues. The V gene lost 6 bases and the J gene lost 0 bases, with 6 bases spanning the gap. CDR1 and CDR2 (germline): ENHRY, SYGVKD. The CDR3 DNA sequence: TGTGCCATCAGCCAGGGCTCTGGAAACACCATATATTTT. Amino acid sequence: CAISQGSGNTIYF.